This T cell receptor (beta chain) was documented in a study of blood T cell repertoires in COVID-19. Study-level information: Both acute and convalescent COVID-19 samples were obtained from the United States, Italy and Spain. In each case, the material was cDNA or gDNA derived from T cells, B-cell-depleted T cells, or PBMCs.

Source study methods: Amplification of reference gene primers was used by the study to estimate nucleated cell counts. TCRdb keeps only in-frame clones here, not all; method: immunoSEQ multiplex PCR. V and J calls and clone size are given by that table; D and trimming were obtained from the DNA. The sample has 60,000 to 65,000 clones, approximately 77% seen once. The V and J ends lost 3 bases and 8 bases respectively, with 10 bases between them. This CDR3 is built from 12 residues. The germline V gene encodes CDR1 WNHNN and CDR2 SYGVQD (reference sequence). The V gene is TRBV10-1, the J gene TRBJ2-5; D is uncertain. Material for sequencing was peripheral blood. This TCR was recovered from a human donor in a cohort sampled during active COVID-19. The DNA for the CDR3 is TGCGCCAGCAGTGACTCGACTTATACCCAGTACTTC. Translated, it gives CASSDSTYTQYF.